This T cell receptor (beta chain) was identified during a study of cytomegalovirus exposure and HLA in healthy donors. The study, taken as a whole, reports: 164 TCR beta chains were listed as cytomegalovirus-associated. In vitro work confirmed that three CMV-associated chains recognize CMV antigens. One later analysis, an examination of the roughly 130 validation repertoires, found that first-cohort TCR clusters tended to co-occur in them.

Germline trimming cut 9 bases from V and 3 bases from J; bases unmatched to any gene: 6. The CDR3 spans 13 residues. Germline V gives CDR1 MNHEY, CDR2 SMNVEV (reference sequence). Regarding this clone: As yet, its antigen is unknown.

Donors came from a validation cohort of over a hundred subjects, distinct from the first 666-subject cohort. Sequencing was performed with immunoSEQ multiplex PCR; in TCRdb, only in-frame clones are kept and a portion is missing. The repertoire has 120,000 to 150,000 clones, roughly nine tenths of them found once; the top ten carry around 3.2%. The chain recombines TRBV27 with TRBJ2-7; 9 nucleotides agree with TRBD2. The TCR comes from a woman aged 18-29 years in good health and CMV-seropositive. The sample taken for sequencing was PBMCs. CDR3 sequence (DNA): TGTGCCAGTTCCCGTAGCGGGAGCTACGAGCAGTACTTC. This sequence encodes CASSRSGSYEQYF.